This note documents a single T cell receptor beta chain sequence. Which antigen it targets is not known. Base qualities were left out, and no much larger clone turns up one base away. This record comes from a study of blood T cell repertoires in COVID-19 (dated by TCRdb to between 2020 and 2021). About the investigation overall: The collaborator samples originated in the United States, Italy and Spain and spanned the acute and convalescent phases of COVID-19. Deeply sampled blood TCRbeta repertoires from subjects exposed to, actively infected with, or recovered from COVID-19 were included in the dataset. Sample metadata almost always included a de-identified subject ID, COVID-19 status, age in years and sex. Samples were obtained from the ongoing ImmuneRACE study (first 160 participants) and from about 1,300 subjects provided by 6 global collaborators. The material from the prospective study consisted of cDNA or gDNA derived from T cells, B-cell-depleted T cells, or PBMCs. The repertoires were released in a freely available public database meant as a resource for research on the immune response to SARS-CoV-2. Where HLA class I and class II types were available, the types were taken from metadata supplied by the sample provider, not from assay-based typing. Study-wide findings and limitations: The quantity of clinical and demographic metadata differed by source and by participant and was supplied without curation.

Whole blood was collected in K2EDTA tubes by collaborating institutions according to the institutions' own protocols. For TCRbeta analysis, collaborator samples were shipped as frozen whole blood, as isolated PBMCs, or as DNA extracted from either sample type. The immunoSEQ Assay, a bias-controlled multiplex PCR, was used to amplify TCRbeta CDR3 regions from genomic DNA. The paper's processing steps were these. Within the assay, amplification of reference gene primers was used to estimate how many nucleated cells each sample contained. To quantify the absolute abundance of each unique TCRbeta CDR3 rearrangement, sequence reads were collapsed and filtered. For each sample, productive Simpson clonality was calculated as the square root of Simpson's diversity index over productive rearrangements. Imported from immuneACCESS, the table was reduced by TCRdb to in-frame sequences with V and J called. These copies leave out some clones; in studies compared against another copy, an unresolved V gene accounts for under half, and the cause of the remainder is not known. V and J calls and clone size follow that table, whereas D and trimming were derived from the DNA. The sample profile shows tens of thousands of clones; 85% of them were found once. The ten largest clones capture roughly 13% of the sample.

CDR1 and CDR2 are drawn from the germline V gene: MDHEN, SYDVKM. From the cysteine up to the phenylalanine, the CDR3 has a length of 15 residues. Of the read, only the CDR3 DNA is kept; its 45 bases are in frame from base 1. Trimming removed 10 bases from V and 7 bases from J, leaving 22 bases between the germline ends. The sequence was obtained from a human donor in a cohort sampled during active COVID-19. Recombination linked TRBV28 to TRBJ1-4; the D gene is possibly TRBD1, with 5 bases matching. Material for sequencing was peripheral blood. The CDR3 region reads CATLPGFGGSEKLFF. The sequenced DNA is TGTGCCACCCTCCCAGGGTTTGGGGGGAGTGAAAAACTGTTTTTT.